The 5 T cell receptor beta chains in this list originate from one sample, sequenced in a study of T cell responses to AZD1222 COVID-19 vaccine. The table came from immunoSEQ multiplex PCR; TCRdb's copy has only in-frame clones and leaves some out. This table holds 200,000 or so clones, 80% to 90% found once. This specimen consisted of peripheral blood, obtained on day 0 of MenACWY control vaccination. The receptors come from an adult in good health.

The rearrangement links TRBV7-9 to TRBJ2-7; the match to TRBD1 covers 8 bases. Unmatched junction bases numbered 7, after V lost 6 bases and J lost 0 bases. Germline lookup yields CDR1 SEHNR and CDR2 FQNEAQ (reference sequence). The CDR3 runs 15 residues. The DNA for the CDR3 is TGTGCCAGCAGACTGACAGGGGACAGCTCCTACGAGCAGTACTTC. It codes for CASRLTGDSSYEQYF. Full variable domain (remainder filled in from reference TRBV7-9 and TRBJ2-7): DTGVSQNPRHKITKRGQNVTFRCDPISEHNRLYWYRQTLGQGPEFLTYFQNEAQLEKSRLLSDRFSAERPKGSFSTLEIQRTEQGDSAMYLCASRLTGDSSYEQYFGPGTRLTVT.

This clone came up once. The chain carries TRBV5-1 and TRBJ2-3; 8 bases fit TRBD2. V lost 4 bases to trimming and J lost 5 bases; unmatched junction nucleotides: 12. Germline V gene lookup returns CDR1 SGHRS and CDR2 YFSETQ. The CDR3 is 16 amino acids. DNA of the CDR3: TGCGCCAGCAGCCTTGACCCGGGACTAGAATTAGATACGCAGTATTTT. Amino acids: CASSLDPGLELDTQYF.

The rearrangement links TRBV28 to TRBJ2-3, with 9 bases fitting TRBD1. Germline-derived CDR1 and CDR2 are MDHEN and SYDVKM. J lost 5 bases, V lost 4 bases, and 7 bases had no gene match. The CDR3 has 15 amino acids. The CDR3 is CASSSPGQGGDTQYF. For the CDR3, the DNA is TGTGCCAGCAGTTCACCGGGACAGGGAGGAGATACGCAGTATTTT. The full variable domain, completed using reference TRBV28 and TRBJ2-3, is DVKVTQSSRYLVKRTGEKVFLECVQDMDHENMFWYRQDPGLGLRLIYFSYDVKMKEKGDIPEGYSVSREKKERFSLILESASTNQTSMYLCASSSPGQGGDTQYFGPGTRLTVL.

The J gene is TRBJ2-7, the V gene TRBV6-5; the D call may be TRBD1 or TRBD2 (6 bases each). The CDR3 length is 11 residues. Trimming pared 7 bases from V and 6 bases from J, leaving 10 bases between. From germline, CDR1 is MNHEY and CDR2 SVGAGI. CDR3 bases: TGTGCCAGCACTTGGGGGGCCGAGCAGTACTTC. Translation: CASTWGAEQYF.

V is TRBV7-8 and J is TRBJ2-2; a possible D gene is TRBD1 (5 bases). This CDR3 has 16 amino acids. The ends were cut back, 3 bases at V and 1 base at J, with 12 bases in the middle. CDR1 is SGHVS and CDR2 is FQNEAQ in the germline V gene. The CDR3 protein is CASSLGRSWNTGELFF. Written as DNA, the CDR3 is TGTGCCAGCAGCTTGGGGCGATCGTGGAACACCGGGGAGCTGTTTTTT.